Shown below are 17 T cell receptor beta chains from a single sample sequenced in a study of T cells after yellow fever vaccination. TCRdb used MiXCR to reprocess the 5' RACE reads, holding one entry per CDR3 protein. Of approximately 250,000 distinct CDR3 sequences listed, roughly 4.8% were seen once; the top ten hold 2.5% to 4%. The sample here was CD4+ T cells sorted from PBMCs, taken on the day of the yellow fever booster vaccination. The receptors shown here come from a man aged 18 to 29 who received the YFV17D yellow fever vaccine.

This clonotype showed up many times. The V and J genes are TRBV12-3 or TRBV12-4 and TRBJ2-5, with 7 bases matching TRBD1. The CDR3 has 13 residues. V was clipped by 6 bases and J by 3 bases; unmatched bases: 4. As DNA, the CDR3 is TGTGCCAGCAGAACCACAGGGGAAGAGACCCAGTACTTC. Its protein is CASRTTGEETQYF.

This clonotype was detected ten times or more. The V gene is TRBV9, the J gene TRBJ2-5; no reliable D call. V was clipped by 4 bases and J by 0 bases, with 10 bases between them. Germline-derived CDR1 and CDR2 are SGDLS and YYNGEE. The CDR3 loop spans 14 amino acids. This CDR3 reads CASSPRVYQETQYF. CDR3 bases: TGTGCCAGCAGCCCACGGGTGTACCAAGAGACCCAGTACTTC.

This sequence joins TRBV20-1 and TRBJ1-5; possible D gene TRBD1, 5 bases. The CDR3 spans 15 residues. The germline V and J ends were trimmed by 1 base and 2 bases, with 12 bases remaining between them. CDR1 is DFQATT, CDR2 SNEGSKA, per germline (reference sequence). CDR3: CSARGAPQGNQPQHF. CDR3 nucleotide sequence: TGCAGTGCTAGAGGGGCCCCACAGGGCAATCAGCCCCAGCATTTT.

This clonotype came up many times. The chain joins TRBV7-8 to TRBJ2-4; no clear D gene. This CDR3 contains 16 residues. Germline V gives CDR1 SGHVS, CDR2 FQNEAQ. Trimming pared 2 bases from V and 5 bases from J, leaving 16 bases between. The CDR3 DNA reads TGTGCCAGCAGCTTACTATCGGCACACCTGCAAAACATTCAGTACTTC. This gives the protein CASSLLSAHLQNIQYF.

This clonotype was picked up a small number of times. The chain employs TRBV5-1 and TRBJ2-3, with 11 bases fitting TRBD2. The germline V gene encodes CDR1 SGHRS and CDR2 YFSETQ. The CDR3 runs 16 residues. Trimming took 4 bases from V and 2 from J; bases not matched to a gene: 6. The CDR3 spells CASSPGTSGNTDTQYF. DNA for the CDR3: TGCGCCAGCAGCCCAGGGACTAGCGGAAACACAGATACGCAGTATTTT.

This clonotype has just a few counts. The CDR3 region is CASRVTATDTQYF. The CDR3 nucleotides are TGTGCCAGCCGAGTCACAGCAACAGATACGCAGTATTTT. The chain couples TRBV18 to TRBJ2-3; no definite D call. This CDR3 is 13 amino acids long. Trimming pared 8 bases from V and 3 bases from J, leaving 12 bases between. Germline V gene data show CDR1 as KGHSH and CDR2 as LQKENI.

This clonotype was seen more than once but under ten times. DNA of the CDR3: TGTGCCAGCAGCGTAGGCAGCGGGGGAACAGATACGCAGTATTTT. Its translation is CASSVGSGGTDTQYF. V usage is TRBV9 and J usage is TRBJ2-3; TRBD2 matches 8 bases. In germline, CDR1 is SGDLS, CDR2 YYNGEE. This CDR3 contains 15 residues. Trimming at V came to 0 bases and at J to 3 bases, leaving 3 bases not matched to a gene.

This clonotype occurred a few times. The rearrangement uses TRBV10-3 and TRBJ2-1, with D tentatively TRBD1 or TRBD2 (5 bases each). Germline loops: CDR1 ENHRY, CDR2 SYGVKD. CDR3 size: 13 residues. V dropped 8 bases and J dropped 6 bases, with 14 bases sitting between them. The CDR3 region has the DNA TGTGCCATCCGACAGCGGACCCTCAATGAGCAGTTCTTC. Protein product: CAIRQRTLNEQFF.

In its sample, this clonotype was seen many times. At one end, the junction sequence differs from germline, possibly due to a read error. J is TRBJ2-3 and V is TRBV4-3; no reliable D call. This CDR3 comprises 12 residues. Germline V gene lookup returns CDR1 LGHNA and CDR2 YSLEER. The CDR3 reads CASKLATDTQYF. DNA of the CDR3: TGCGCTAGCAAGTTGGCCACAGATACGCAGTATTTT.

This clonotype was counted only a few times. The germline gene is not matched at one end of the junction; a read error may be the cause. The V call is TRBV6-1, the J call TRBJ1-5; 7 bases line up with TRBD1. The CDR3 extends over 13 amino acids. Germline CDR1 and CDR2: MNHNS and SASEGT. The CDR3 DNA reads TGTGCCGGCAGGACAGGAGCCAATCAGCCCCAGCATTTT. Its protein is CAGRTGANQPQHF.

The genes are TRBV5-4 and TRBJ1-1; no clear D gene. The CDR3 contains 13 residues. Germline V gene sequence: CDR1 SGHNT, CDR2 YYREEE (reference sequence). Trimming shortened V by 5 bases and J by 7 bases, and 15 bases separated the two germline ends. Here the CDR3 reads CASRIGPPDEAFF. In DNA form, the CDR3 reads TGTGCCAGCAGAATCGGGCCGCCAGATGAAGCTTTCTTT.

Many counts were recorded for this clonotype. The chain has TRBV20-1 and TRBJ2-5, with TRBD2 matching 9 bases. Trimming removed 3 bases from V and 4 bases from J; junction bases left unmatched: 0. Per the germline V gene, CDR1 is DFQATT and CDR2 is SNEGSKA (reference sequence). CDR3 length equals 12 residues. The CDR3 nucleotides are TGCAGTGCTAGGACTAGCGGAGAGACCCAGTACTTC. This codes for CSARTSGETQYF.

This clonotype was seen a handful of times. The CDR3 coding sequence is TGTGCCAGCAGTTACTCGATAACTGGGTTAACTGAAGCTTTCTTT. It codes for CASSYSITGLTEAFF. The chain carries TRBV6-5 and TRBJ1-1; D ambiguous. Trimming removed 0 bases from V and 5 bases from J, with 13 bases in between. This CDR3 is 15 amino acids long. Germline V gene data show CDR1 as MNHEY and CDR2 as SVGAGI.

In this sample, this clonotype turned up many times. The CDR3, as DNA: TGTGCCAGCAGCTCTGACGCAAGCTATGGCTACACCTTC. Protein: CASSSDASYGYTF. This sequence joins TRBV7-9 and TRBJ1-2; D call uncertain. The V and J ends lost 4 bases and 4 bases respectively, with 10 bases between them. CDR1 is SEHNR, CDR2 FQNEAQ, per germline (reference sequence). The CDR3 has 13 amino acids.

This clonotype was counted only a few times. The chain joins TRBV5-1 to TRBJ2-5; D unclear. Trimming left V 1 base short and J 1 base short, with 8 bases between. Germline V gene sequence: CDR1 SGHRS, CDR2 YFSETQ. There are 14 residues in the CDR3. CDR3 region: CASSLTDSQETQYF. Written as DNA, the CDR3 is TGCGCCAGCAGCTTGACAGATTCCCAAGAGACCCAGTACTTC.

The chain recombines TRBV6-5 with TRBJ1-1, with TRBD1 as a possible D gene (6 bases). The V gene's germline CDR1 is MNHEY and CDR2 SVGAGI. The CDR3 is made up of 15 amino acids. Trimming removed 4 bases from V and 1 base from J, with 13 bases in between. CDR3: CASSSRSTGNTEAFF. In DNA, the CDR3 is TGTGCCAGCAGTTCGCGCTCGACAGGGAACACTGAAGCTTTCTTT.

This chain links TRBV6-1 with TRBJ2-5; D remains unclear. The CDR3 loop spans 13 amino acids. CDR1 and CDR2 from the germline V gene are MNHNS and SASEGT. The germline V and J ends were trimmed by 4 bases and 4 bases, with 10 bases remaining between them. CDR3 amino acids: CASSVSGPETQYF. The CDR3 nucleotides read TGTGCCAGCAGTGTCTCAGGACCAGAGACCCAGTACTTC.